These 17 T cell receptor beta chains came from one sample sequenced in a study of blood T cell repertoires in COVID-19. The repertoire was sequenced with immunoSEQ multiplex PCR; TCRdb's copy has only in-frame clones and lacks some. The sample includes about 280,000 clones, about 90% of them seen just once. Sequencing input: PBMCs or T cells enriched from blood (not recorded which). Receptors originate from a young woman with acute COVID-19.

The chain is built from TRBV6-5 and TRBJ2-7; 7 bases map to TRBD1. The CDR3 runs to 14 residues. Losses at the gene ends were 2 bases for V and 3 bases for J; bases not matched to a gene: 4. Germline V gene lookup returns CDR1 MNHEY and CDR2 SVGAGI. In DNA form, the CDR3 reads TGTGCCAGCAGTTACGTCCCAGGGGGCTACGAGCAGTACTTC. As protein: CASSYVPGGYEQYF.

This CDR3 is CASSQEGLPTDTQYF. In DNA, the CDR3 is TGTGCCAGCAGCCAGGAGGGGCTACCCACAGATACGCAGTATTTT. The chain is built from TRBV3-1 (or the pseudogene TRBV3-2) and TRBJ2-3; D possibly corresponds to TRBD2 (6 bases). This CDR3 has 15 amino acids. Germline lookup yields CDR1 LGHDT and CDR2 YNNKEL (reference sequence). V gave up 3 bases and J gave up 2 bases, with 12 bases separating them.

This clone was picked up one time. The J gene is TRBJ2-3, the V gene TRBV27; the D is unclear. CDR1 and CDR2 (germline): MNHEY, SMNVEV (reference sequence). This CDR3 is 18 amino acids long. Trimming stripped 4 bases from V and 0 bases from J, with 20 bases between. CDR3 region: CASSYYRPELPSTDTQYF. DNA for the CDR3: TGTGCCAGCAGTTACTACCGTCCGGAACTGCCCAGCACAGATACGCAGTATTTT.

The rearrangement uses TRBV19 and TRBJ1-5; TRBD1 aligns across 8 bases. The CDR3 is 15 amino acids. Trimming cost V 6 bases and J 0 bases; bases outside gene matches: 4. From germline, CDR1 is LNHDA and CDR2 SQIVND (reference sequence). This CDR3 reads CASRIQGDSNQPQHF. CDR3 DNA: TGTGCCAGTAGAATACAGGGGGATAGCAATCAGCCCCAGCATTTT.

The CDR3 region has the DNA TGCGCCAGCAGCTTGGGACAGGGATCACCCCTCCACTTT. Protein sequence: CASSLGQGSPLHF. The chain combines TRBV5-1 with TRBJ1-6, with 7 bases aligning to TRBD1. The V segment lost 0 bases and the J segment 10 bases; nucleotides outside the gene matches: 1. This CDR3 is built from 13 residues. CDR1 is SGHRS and CDR2 is YFSETQ in the germline V gene.

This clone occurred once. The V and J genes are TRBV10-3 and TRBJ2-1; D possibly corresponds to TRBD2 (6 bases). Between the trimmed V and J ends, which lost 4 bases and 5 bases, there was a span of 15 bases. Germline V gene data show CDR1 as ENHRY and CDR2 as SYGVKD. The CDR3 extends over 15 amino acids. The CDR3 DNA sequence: TGTGCCATCAGTGTGAGCCCGGGACTCGACAATGAGCAGTTCTTC. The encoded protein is CAISVSPGLDNEQFF.

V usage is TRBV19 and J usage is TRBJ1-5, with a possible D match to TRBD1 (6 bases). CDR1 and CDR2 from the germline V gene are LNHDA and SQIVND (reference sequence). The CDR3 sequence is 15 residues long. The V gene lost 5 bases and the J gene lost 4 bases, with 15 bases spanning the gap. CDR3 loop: CASSHTDRTNQPQHF. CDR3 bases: TGTGCCAGTAGTCACACCGACAGGACAAATCAGCCCCAGCATTTT.

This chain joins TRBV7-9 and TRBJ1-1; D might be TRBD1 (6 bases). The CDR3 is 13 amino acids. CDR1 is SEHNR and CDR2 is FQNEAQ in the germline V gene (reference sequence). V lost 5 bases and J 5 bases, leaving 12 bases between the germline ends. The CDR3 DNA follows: TGTGCCAGCAGCCTAACAGGGCCTACTGAAGCTTTCTTT. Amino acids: CASSLTGPTEAFF.

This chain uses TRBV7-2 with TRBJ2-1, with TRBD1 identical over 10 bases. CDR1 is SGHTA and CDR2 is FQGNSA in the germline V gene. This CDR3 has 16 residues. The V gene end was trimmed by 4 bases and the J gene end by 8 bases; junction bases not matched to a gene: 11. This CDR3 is CASSSRRDRGMDEQFF. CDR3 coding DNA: TGTGCCAGCAGCTCCCGTAGGGACAGGGGTATGGATGAGCAGTTCTTC.

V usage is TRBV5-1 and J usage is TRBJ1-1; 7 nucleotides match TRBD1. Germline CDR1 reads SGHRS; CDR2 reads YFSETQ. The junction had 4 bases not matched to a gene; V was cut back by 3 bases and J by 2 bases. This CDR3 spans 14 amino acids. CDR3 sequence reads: CASSSGDSNTEAFF. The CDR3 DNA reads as TGCGCCAGCAGCTCCGGGGACAGCAACACTGAAGCTTTCTTT.

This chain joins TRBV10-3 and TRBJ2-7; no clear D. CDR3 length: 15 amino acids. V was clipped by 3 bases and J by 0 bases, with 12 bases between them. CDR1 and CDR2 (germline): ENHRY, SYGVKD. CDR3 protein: CAISDSAKSSYEQYF. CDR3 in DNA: TGTGCCATCAGTGACTCTGCGAAAAGCTCCTACGAGCAGTACTTC.

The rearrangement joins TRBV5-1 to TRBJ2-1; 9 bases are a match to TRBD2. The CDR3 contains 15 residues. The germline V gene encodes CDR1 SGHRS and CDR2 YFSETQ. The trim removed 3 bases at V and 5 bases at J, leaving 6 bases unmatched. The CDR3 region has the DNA TGCGCCAGCAGCTCCGGTTGGACTAGCGACAATGAGCAGTTCTTC. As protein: CASSSGWTSDNEQFF.

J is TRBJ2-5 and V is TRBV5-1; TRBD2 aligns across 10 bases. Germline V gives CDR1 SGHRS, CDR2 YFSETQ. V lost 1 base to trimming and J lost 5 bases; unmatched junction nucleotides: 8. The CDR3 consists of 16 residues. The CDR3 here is CASSLIAGGFQETQYF. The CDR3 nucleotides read TGCGCCAGCAGCTTGATAGCGGGAGGTTTTCAGGAGACCCAGTACTTC.

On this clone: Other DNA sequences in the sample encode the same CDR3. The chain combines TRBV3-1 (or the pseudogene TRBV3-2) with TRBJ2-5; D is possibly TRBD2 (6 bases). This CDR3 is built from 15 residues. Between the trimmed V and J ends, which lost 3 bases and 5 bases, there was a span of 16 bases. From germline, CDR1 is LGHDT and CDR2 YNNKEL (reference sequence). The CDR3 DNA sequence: TGTGCCAGCAGCCAGGGACCCGGGGGTGGGGAGACCCAGTACTTC. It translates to CASSQGPGGGETQYF.

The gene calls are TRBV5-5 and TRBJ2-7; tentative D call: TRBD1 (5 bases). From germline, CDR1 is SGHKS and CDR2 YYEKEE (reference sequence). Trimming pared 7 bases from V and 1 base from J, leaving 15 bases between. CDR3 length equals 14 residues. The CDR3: CASLRQFGSYEQYF. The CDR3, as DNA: TGTGCCAGCCTGAGACAGTTCGGGTCCTACGAGCAGTACTTC. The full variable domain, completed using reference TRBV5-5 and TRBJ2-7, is DAGVTQSPTHLIKTRGQQVTLRCSPISGHKSVSWYQQVLGQGPQFIFQYYEKEERGRGNFPDRFSARQFPNYSSELNVNALLLGDSALYLCASLRQFGSYEQYFGPGTRLTVT.

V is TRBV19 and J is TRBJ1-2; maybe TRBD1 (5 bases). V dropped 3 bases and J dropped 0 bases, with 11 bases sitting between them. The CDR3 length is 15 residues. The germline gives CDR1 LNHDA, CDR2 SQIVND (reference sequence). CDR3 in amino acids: CASSMVGGANYGYTF. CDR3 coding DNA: TGTGCCAGTAGTATGGTTGGGGGGGCTAACTATGGCTACACCTTC.

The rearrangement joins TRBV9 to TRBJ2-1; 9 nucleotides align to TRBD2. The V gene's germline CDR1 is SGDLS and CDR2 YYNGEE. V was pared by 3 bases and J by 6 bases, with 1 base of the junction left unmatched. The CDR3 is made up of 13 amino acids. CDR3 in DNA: TGTGCCAGCAGCGAACTAGCGGGCAATGAGCAGTTCTTC. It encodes CASSELAGNEQFF.